This T cell receptor beta chain was found in a study of cytomegalovirus exposure and HLA in healthy donors. Whole-study results and caveats: Among immune exposure information, only CMV serostatus was available. V segments that were indistinguishable, TRBV6-2 and TRBV6-3 among them, were omitted from analysis. It was confirmed in vitro that a few of the CMV-associated chains were specific for CMV antigens.

As to this clone: The antigen is unknown.

The CDR3 loop spans 14 amino acids. V dropped 3 bases and J dropped 4 bases, with 10 bases sitting between them. CDR1 is LNHDA and CDR2 is SQIVND in the germline V gene (reference sequence). In the PCR, 60 Vbeta and 13 Jbeta primers were used. Authors' processing steps: It was a later analysis that counted some 80 million unique TCR beta chains, of which approximately 11 million were shared. The repertoire was sequenced with immunoSEQ multiplex PCR; TCRdb's copy has only in-frame clones and lacks some. V and J calls and clone size are copied from that table; D and trimming were computed from the DNA. The top ten clones hold around 5.4% of a sample with 150,000 to 200,000 clones, roughly 75% of them seen once.

The rearrangement uses TRBV19 and TRBJ1-5; no definite D call. What was sequenced was PBMCs. This clonotype was obtained from a man aged 35 to 55 in good health and CMV-seronegative. CDR3 bases: TGTGCCAGTAGTATCGTGGCCTCTAATCAGCCCCAGCATTTT. Protein sequence: CASSIVASNQPQHF.